The rows below give T cell receptor beta chains drawn from one sample of a study of CD8 T cells in ankylosing spondylitis. TCRdb fed the 5' RACE reads into MiXCR, producing one record per CDR3 protein. This sample carries 700,000 to 1,000,000 distinct CDR3 sequences, 12% of them seen once, and the ten largest clones take around 0.51%. Source material: blood, either unsorted or a sorted T cell fraction (not recorded which). Every receptor here comes from a male donor with ankylosing spondylitis. Both conserved end residues are part of each CDR3. The D gene is left open where the match is weak. Size values are once, few and many counts, or a class for expanded clones, and some rows have none.

clone size: NA
V gene: TRBV29-1
D gene: NA
J gene: TRBJ2-5
CDR3 DNA: TGCAGCGTTGCCCTAGCAGGGACCCAGTACTTC
CDR3 protein: CSVALAGTQYF

clone size: NA
V gene: TRBV28
D gene: NA
J gene: TRBJ1-2
CDR3 DNA: TGTGCCAGCAACTTCTACCGATCGGAGGGCTACACCTTC
CDR3 protein: CASNFYRSEGYTF

clone size: many
V gene: TRBV29-1
D gene: NA
J gene: TRBJ2-7
CDR3 DNA: TGCAGCGTTGTCGGTGTCTACGAGCAGTACTTC
CDR3 protein: CSVVGVYEQYF

clone size: NA
V gene: TRBV20-1
D gene: NA
J gene: TRBJ2-1
CDR3 DNA: TGCAGTGCTAGAGTAGCGGGGACAGTCGATGAGCGGTTCTTC
CDR3 protein: CSARVAGTVDERFF

clone size: many
V gene: TRBV5-5
D gene: TRBD1
J gene: TRBJ2-1
CDR3 DNA: TGTGCCAGCAGCCTGAGACAGGGCCTAGATGAGCAGTTCTTC
CDR3 protein: CASSLRQGLDEQFF

clone size: many
V gene: TRBV29-1
D gene: NA
J gene: TRBJ2-5
CDR3 DNA: TGCAGCGTTGAGGAGGGTGGAGGTGAGACCCAGTACTTC
CDR3 protein: CSVEEGGGETQYF

clone size: many
V gene: TRBV5-1
D gene: NA
J gene: TRBJ2-2
CDR3 DNA: TGCGCCAGCAGTGACACCGGGGAGCTGTTTTTT
CDR3 protein: CASSDTGELFF

clone size: few
V gene: TRBV15
D gene: NA
J gene: TRBJ2-3
CDR3 DNA: TGTGCCACCAGCAAGCAGTTAAGCACAGATACGCAGTATTTT
CDR3 protein: CATSKQLSTDTQYF

clone size: few
V gene: TRBV20-1
D gene: TRBD1
J gene: TRBJ2-7
CDR3 DNA: TGCAGTGCTTGGGACAGGAGTTACGAGCAGTACTTC
CDR3 protein: CSAWDRSYEQYF

clone size: many
V gene: TRBV20-1
D gene: NA
J gene: TRBJ1-1
CDR3 DNA: TGCAGTGCTAGAGTAAATGGGGGGACTGAAGCTTTCTTT
CDR3 protein: CSARVNGGTEAFF

clone size: NA
V gene: TRBV20-1
D gene: NA
J gene: TRBJ1-5
CDR3 DNA: TGCAGTGCTAAGGAAACAGGGAGTCAGCCCCAGCATTTT
CDR3 protein: CSAKETGSQPQHF

clone size: few
V gene: TRBV20-1
D gene: NA
J gene: TRBJ2-7
CDR3 DNA: TGCAGTGCTAGCCAAGGAGTCTCCTACGAGCAGTACTTC
CDR3 protein: CSASQGVSYEQYF

clone size: many
V gene: TRBV4-3
D gene: TRBD2
J gene: TRBJ2-3
CDR3 DNA: TGCGCCAGCAGCCAAGTACTAGCGGACACAGATACGCAGTATTTT
CDR3 protein: CASSQVLADTDTQYF

clone size: NA
V gene: TRBV15
D gene: NA
J gene: TRBJ2-1
CDR3 DNA: TGTGCCACCAGCAGAGTTGGTTGGGGGCGGGGTGGGAATGAGCAGTTCTTC
CDR3 protein: CATSRVGWGRGGNEQFF

clone size: NA
V gene: TRBV20-1
D gene: NA
J gene: TRBJ2-1
CDR3 DNA: TGCAGTGCTAGCCCCGCTCGGTCGGAGTACAATGAGCAGTTCTTC
CDR3 protein: CSASPARSEYNEQFF

clone size: NA
V gene: TRBV5-4
D gene: TRBD1
J gene: TRBJ1-2
CDR3 DNA: TGTGCCAGCGGCGACAGGGATGGCTACACCTTC
CDR3 protein: CASGDRDGYTF

clone size: few
V gene: TRBV4-1
D gene: NA
J gene: TRBJ1-5
CDR3 DNA: TGCGCCAGCAGCCAAGGCAGGGTGGAGCAGCCCCAGCATTTT
CDR3 protein: CASSQGRVEQPQHF

clone size: NA
V gene: TRBV4-2
D gene: TRBD2
J gene: TRBJ2-7
CDR3 DNA: TGTGCCAGCAGCCATGAGACTAGCCTACTGTACTTC
CDR3 protein: CASSHETSLLYF

clone size: few
V gene: TRBV6-5
D gene: TRBD2
J gene: TRBJ2-7
CDR3 DNA: TGTGCCAGCAGTTACGGGGGGGGCTCCTACGAGCAGTACTTC
CDR3 protein: CASSYGGGSYEQYF

clone size: few
V gene: TRBV20-1
D gene: TRBD1
J gene: TRBJ2-7
CDR3 DNA: TGCAGTGCCCAGTCCGGGACAGGGAACAACGAGCAGTACTTC
CDR3 protein: CSAQSGTGNNEQYF

clone size: few
V gene: TRBV18
D gene: NA
J gene: TRBJ2-1
CDR3 DNA: TGTGCCAGCTCACCACCTAGGGGCGACAATGAGCAGTTCTTC
CDR3 protein: CASSPPRGDNEQFF

clone size: NA
V gene: TRBV7-2
D gene: NA
J gene: TRBJ2-7
CDR3 DNA: TGTGCCAGCAGCTTAGCGACGGGGCTAGGGTACGAGCAGTACTTC
CDR3 protein: CASSLATGLGYEQYF

clone size: NA
V gene: TRBV9
D gene: NA
J gene: TRBJ2-1
CDR3 DNA: TGTGCCAGCAGCGTAGATACTGAGCAGTTCTTC
CDR3 protein: CASSVDTEQFF

clone size: few
V gene: TRBV10-3
D gene: TRBD1
J gene: TRBJ2-3
CDR3 DNA: TGTGCCACCTCCTCGACAGGGGGCACAGATACGCAGTATTTT
CDR3 protein: CATSSTGGTDTQYF

clone size: NA
V gene: TRBV7-6
D gene: NA
J gene: TRBJ2-7
CDR3 DNA: TGTGCCAGCAGCTTAGTGGCGTCGGCGGAGACCTACGAGCAGTACTTC
CDR3 protein: CASSLVASAETYEQYF

clone size: many
V gene: TRBV20-1
D gene: TRBD1
J gene: TRBJ2-4
CDR3 DNA: TGCAGTGCGCAGACAGGGGAGGCTGGGGACATTCAGTACTTC
CDR3 protein: CSAQTGEAGDIQYF

clone size: many
V gene: TRBV12-3/TRBV12-4
D gene: NA
J gene: TRBJ1-3
CDR3 DNA: TGTGCCAACGCGTGGGGGTACTCACAATCTGGAAACACCATATATTTT
CDR3 protein: CANAWGYSQSGNTIYF

clone size: few
V gene: TRBV9
D gene: NA
J gene: TRBJ1-4
CDR3 DNA: TGTGCCAGCAGCCCCAGTCCAGCAACTAATGAAAAACTGTTTTTT
CDR3 protein: CASSPSPATNEKLFF

clone size: NA
V gene: TRBV9
D gene: NA
J gene: TRBJ2-6
CDR3 DNA: TGTGCCAGCAGCGGCGCACAGAGAGTCTCTGGGGACAACGTCCTGACTTTC
CDR3 protein: CASSGAQRVSGDNVLTF

clone size: NA
V gene: TRBV4-3
D gene: TRBD2
J gene: TRBJ2-7
CDR3 DNA: TGCGCCAGCAGCCAGGGTACTAGCGGCTACTCCTACGAGCAGTACTTC
CDR3 protein: CASSQGTSGYSYEQYF

clone size: few
V gene: TRBV12-3/TRBV12-4
D gene: NA
J gene: TRBJ2-3
CDR3 DNA: TGTGCCAGCAGTTTCGGCTGGAGGGACACAGATACGCAGTATTTT
CDR3 protein: CASSFGWRDTDTQYF

clone size: once
V gene: TRBV27
D gene: NA
J gene: TRBJ2-4
CDR3 DNA: TGTGCCAGCCGGACGGTGGGGGGCAAAAACATTCAGTACTTC
CDR3 protein: CASRTVGGKNIQYF

clone size: few
V gene: TRBV7-6
D gene: TRBD1
J gene: TRBJ1-1
CDR3 DNA: TGTGCCAGCAGCTTAAATTACAGGGGGGAAACTGAAGCTTTCTTT
CDR3 protein: CASSLNYRGETEAFF

clone size: NA
V gene: TRBV20-1
D gene: TRBD2
J gene: TRBJ2-3
CDR3 DNA: TGCAGTGCAGGGACTAGCCTCGGCACAGATACGCAGTATTTT
CDR3 protein: CSAGTSLGTDTQYF

clone size: NA
V gene: TRBV7-9
D gene: NA
J gene: TRBJ2-2
CDR3 DNA: TGTGCCAGCAGCTTACCCCGACTAGTGACCGGGGAGCTGTTTTTT
CDR3 protein: CASSLPRLVTGELFF

clone size: NA
V gene: TRBV24-1
D gene: NA
J gene: TRBJ2-3
CDR3 DNA: TGTGCCACCAGTGACCCGACAGACCTGAGCACAGATACGCAGTATTTT
CDR3 protein: CATSDPTDLSTDTQYF

clone size: few
V gene: TRBV5-1
D gene: TRBD1
J gene: TRBJ1-2
CDR3 DNA: TGCGCCAGCAGCCTGATGGTGACAGGGGGATATGGCTACACCTTC
CDR3 protein: CASSLMVTGGYGYTF

clone size: many
V gene: TRBV7-2
D gene: NA
J gene: TRBJ1-2
CDR3 DNA: TGTGCCAGCAGCTTAGCCGTTTTACGGGGGGGAGGCTACACCTTC
CDR3 protein: CASSLAVLRGGGYTF

clone size: few
V gene: TRBV20-1
D gene: TRBD2
J gene: TRBJ2-1
CDR3 DNA: TGCAGTGGTAATAGCGGGGGCTACAATGAGCAGTTCTTC
CDR3 protein: CSGNSGGYNEQFF

clone size: few
V gene: TRBV20-1
D gene: TRBD2
J gene: TRBJ2-3
CDR3 DNA: TGCAGCCTCGGGGGGAGGTTTGGGACAGATACGCAGTATTTT
CDR3 protein: CSLGGRFGTDTQYF

clone size: NA
V gene: TRBV20-1
D gene: NA
J gene: TRBJ2-3
CDR3 DNA: TGCAGTGCTAGAGAAACGATCACAGATACGCAGTATTTT
CDR3 protein: CSARETITDTQYF

clone size: NA
V gene: TRBV12-3/TRBV12-4
D gene: NA
J gene: TRBJ1-1
CDR3 DNA: TGTGCCAGCAACCTTCAGACGAACACTGAAGCTTTCTTT
CDR3 protein: CASNLQTNTEAFF

clone size: NA
V gene: TRBV20-1
D gene: NA
J gene: TRBJ1-3
CDR3 DNA: TGCAGCGTGTTACCCCCGACGAGTGGAAACACCATATATTTT
CDR3 protein: CSVLPPTSGNTIYF

clone size: NA
V gene: TRBV3-1
D gene: NA
J gene: TRBJ1-5
CDR3 DNA: TGTGCCAGCAGCCCTACCTTACGAGGTTTGGAGGATAGCAATCAGCCCCAGCATTTT
CDR3 protein: CASSPTLRGLEDSNQPQHF

clone size: many
V gene: TRBV29-1
D gene: TRBD1
J gene: TRBJ1-1
CDR3 DNA: TGCAGCGTTTGGGACAGCCGGAACACTGAAGCTTTCTTT
CDR3 protein: CSVWDSRNTEAFF

clone size: few
V gene: TRBV4-2
D gene: NA
J gene: TRBJ1-1
CDR3 DNA: TGTGCCAGCAGCCAGGGCGGGGTCTGGACTGAAGCTTTCTTT
CDR3 protein: CASSQGGVWTEAFF

clone size: NA
V gene: TRBV5-1
D gene: NA
J gene: TRBJ2-2
CDR3 DNA: TGCGCCAGCAGCTTGGCCCAGCTCAGGACCGGGGAGCTGTTTTTT
CDR3 protein: CASSLAQLRTGELFF

clone size: few
V gene: TRBV6-2/TRBV6-3
D gene: TRBD1
J gene: TRBJ2-1
CDR3 DNA: TGTGCCAGCAGTTATAAACAGGGGGCTGCGTACAATGAGCAGTTCTTC
CDR3 protein: CASSYKQGAAYNEQFF

clone size: NA
V gene: TRBV20-1
D gene: TRBD2
J gene: TRBJ2-5
CDR3 DNA: TGCAGTGCTGCCCTTGGGCCTAGCGGGAGATGGACCCAGTACTTC
CDR3 protein: CSAALGPSGRWTQYF

clone size: few
V gene: TRBV20-1
D gene: TRBD1
J gene: TRBJ1-1
CDR3 DNA: TGCAGTGCTTCGGACTCCGGGACAGGGGGCCAGACTGAAGCTTTCTTT
CDR3 protein: CSASDSGTGGQTEAFF

clone size: few
V gene: TRBV4-3
D gene: NA
J gene: TRBJ1-4
CDR3 DNA: TGCGCCAGCAGCCAAGAATGGTCGGTTGAAAAACTGTTTTTT
CDR3 protein: CASSQEWSVEKLFF

clone size: NA
V gene: TRBV10-1
D gene: NA
J gene: TRBJ2-3
CDR3 DNA: TGCGCCAGCAGTGCCCGATTTACGGCAGATACGCAGTATTTT
CDR3 protein: CASSARFTADTQYF

clone size: NA
V gene: TRBV6-1
D gene: TRBD2
J gene: TRBJ2-7
CDR3 DNA: TGTGCCAGCAGTACCACTAGCGGAATGGAGGTTGAGCAGTACTTC
CDR3 protein: CASSTTSGMEVEQYF